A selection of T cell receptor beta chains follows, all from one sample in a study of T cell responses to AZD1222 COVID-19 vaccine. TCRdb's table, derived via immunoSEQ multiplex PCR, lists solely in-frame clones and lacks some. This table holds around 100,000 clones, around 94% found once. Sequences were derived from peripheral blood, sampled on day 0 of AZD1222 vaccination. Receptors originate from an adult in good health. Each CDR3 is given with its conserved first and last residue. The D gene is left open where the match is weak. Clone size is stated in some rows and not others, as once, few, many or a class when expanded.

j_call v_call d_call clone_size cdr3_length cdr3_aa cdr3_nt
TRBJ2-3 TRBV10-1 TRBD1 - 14 CASSEEGATDTQYF TGCGCCAGCAGTGAAGAGGGGGCCACAGATACGCAGTATTTT
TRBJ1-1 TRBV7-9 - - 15 CASSLRGAAGTEAFF TGTGCCAGCAGCTTACGGGGGGCGGCGGGGACTGAAGCTTTCTTT
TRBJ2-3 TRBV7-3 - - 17 CASSWGFEGGSADTQYF TGTGCCAGCAGCTGGGGATTTGAGGGAGGTTCCGCAGATACGCAGTATTTT
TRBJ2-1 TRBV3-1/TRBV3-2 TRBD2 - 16 CASSQERLAGGNEQFF TGTGCCAGCAGCCAAGAGCGACTAGCGGGAGGCAATGAGCAGTTCTTC
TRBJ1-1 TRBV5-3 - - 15 CARSTKREGVTEAFF TGTGCCAGAAGCACGAAACGGGAGGGAGTCACTGAAGCTTTCTTT
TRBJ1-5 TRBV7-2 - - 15 CASSPGRYSNQPQHF TGTGCCAGCAGCCCCGGACGGTATAGCAATCAGCCCCAGCATTTT
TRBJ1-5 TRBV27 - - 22 CASSPTWGGGTQLEISNQPQHF TGTGCCAGCAGTCCAACATGGGGGGGAGGGACTCAGCTGGAGATCAGCAATCAGCCCCAGCATTTT
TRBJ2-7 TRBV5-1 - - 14 CASSSMDGSYEQYF TGCGCCAGCAGCTCGATGGACGGATCCTACGAGCAGTACTTC
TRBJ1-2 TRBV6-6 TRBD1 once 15 CASRHTGTANYGYTF TGTGCCAGCAGGCATACAGGGACAGCCAACTATGGCTACACCTTC
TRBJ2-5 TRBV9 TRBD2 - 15 CASSVGGTSGEILHF TGTGCCAGCAGCGTAGGAGGGACTAGCGGGGAGATCTTGCACTTC
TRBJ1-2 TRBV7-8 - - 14 CASSPLDRNYGYTF TGTGCCAGCAGCCCACTGGACAGAAACTATGGCTACACCTTC
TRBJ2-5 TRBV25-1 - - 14 CASDRGWGQETQYF TGTGCCAGCGACCGAGGGTGGGGCCAAGAGACCCAGTACTTC
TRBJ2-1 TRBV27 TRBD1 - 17 CASRPKTGTGNHGEQFF TGTGCCAGCAGACCGAAGACCGGGACAGGGAATCACGGTGAGCAGTTCTTC
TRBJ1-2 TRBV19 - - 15 CASSIPGRVPYGYTF TGTGCCAGTAGTATTCCTGGTCGGGTGCCCTATGGCTACACCTTC
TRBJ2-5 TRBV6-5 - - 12 CASSYSKETQYF TGTGCCAGCAGTTACTCGAAAGAGACCCAGTACTTC
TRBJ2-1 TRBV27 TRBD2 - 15 CASSSLAGGVNEQFF TGTGCCAGCAGTTCCCTAGCGGGGGGAGTCAATGAGCAGTTCTTC
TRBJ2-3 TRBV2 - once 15 CASLRATRRTDTQYF TGTGCCAGCCTCCGAGCGACGCGGAGGACAGATACGCAGTATTTT
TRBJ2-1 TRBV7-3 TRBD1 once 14 CASSSGTGYNEQFF TGTGCCAGCAGCTCCGGGACAGGATACAATGAGCAGTTCTTC